The T cell receptor (beta chain) under discussion was sequenced for a study of T cells in tuberculosis. Across the whole study: Sequenced TCRs come from CD1B-GMM tetramer-binding T cells. IGRA-negative adolescents, IGRA-positive adolescents with latent tuberculosis and adults with active tuberculosis formed this South African cohort.

The protocol was immunoSEQ multiplex PCR, while the TCRdb copy is restricted to in-frame clones and leaves out a portion. Of about 44,000 clones listed, about 95% were seen once; the top ten hold 7.5%. Germline V lookup: CDR1 LGHNT, CDR2 FRNRAP. The CDR3 length is 16 residues. Unmatched junction bases numbered 6, after V lost 6 bases and J lost 0 bases. Whole-study results and caveats: Smaller alpha distances in active tuberculosis partly reflected shorter CDR3-alpha lengths.

This clone was detected only once. Its antigen remains unidentified. The receptor's source is a donor between 10 and 29 years old with latent tuberculosis or without tuberculosis infection. Sequenced material: PBMCs. The chain combines TRBV12-5 with TRBJ2-3; 10 nucleotides match TRBD2. CDR3 in DNA: TGTGCTAGTGGGGCGGGTAGCGGGGGGAGCACAGATACGCAGTATTTT. Translation: CASGAGSGGSTDTQYF.